This record looks at one T cell receptor (beta chain) sequence and its context. It has no known antigen specificity. No qualities accompany the bases; no much larger clone lies one base away. The sample carries other DNA sequences with the same CDR3. The sample is drawn from a study of cytomegalovirus exposure and HLA in healthy donors (dated by TCRdb to about 2017). With regard to the full study: In an earlier analysis of under 600 of the donors, 276 Gb of sequence data and 100 million or so unique TCR beta sequences from about 179 million T cells were reported. An early release that covered several hundred HLA-typed donors contained approximately 300 gigabases of sequencing data and 80 million or so unique TCR sequences. Of the roughly 400 genotyped donors, over 65% fell in the genetic ancestry cluster associated with self-reported Caucasian donors. The study aimed to test whether signatures of past pathogen exposure could be identified by cataloging public T cell receptors. Using immunosequencing, the study profiled T cell repertoires from fewer than 850 subjects and related those repertoires to cytomegalovirus serostatus. Besides the first cohort of 500 to 700 subjects, a separate validation cohort made up of 120 different subjects was used. To predict cytomegalovirus infection status, the study combined high-throughput TCR immunosequencing, statistical association of individual TCRs with disease status, and machine learning. To study patterns of TCR occurrence, a later analysis re-analyzed previously published TCR beta repertoires from several hundred donors and added high-resolution HLA genotyping. Rather than drawing on any new phenotypic data, the later analysis identified candidate immune exposures from TCR beta sequences and the way those sequences occurred across donors. To decide whether each TCR beta V gene segment behaved as functional or pseudogenic, an earlier analysis of approximately 590 of the donors relied on high-throughput TCR beta sequencing. Donor age, sex, ethnicity and CMV serostatus were collected together with the repertoire data. A later genetic analysis used genome-wide SNP genotypes for about 65% of the 666 donors, treating that subset as a discovery cohort. All discovery cohort repertoires had been generated on a single sequencing platform. Both class I and class II loci were covered by HLA typing, at four-digit resolution. The number of donors typed differed by locus, with roughly 629-640 for A, B, C, DRB1 and DQB1, around 500 for DQA1, nearly 610 for DPA1, and 450 to 480 for DPB1. Five DR-DQ haplotypes were handled as single units for association and clustering, since linkage in the cohort was strong. On average, around 200,000 unique TCR beta nucleotide sequences were sequenced per donor among more than 350 genotyped donors of the cohort, with approximately 18% of those sequences being non-productive.

Library method: the immunoSEQ multiplex PCR assay. The multiplex PCR relied on a mix of 60 forward primers for TCR Vbeta segments and 13 reverse primers for TCR Jbeta segments. The CDR3 region of rearranged TCR beta genes was amplified from genomic DNA with a multiplex PCR assay. On the Illumina HiSeq System, the amplified TCR beta libraries were sequenced as 87-base-pair reads. On the study's bioinformatics: Across the roughly 600 repertoires, a later analysis counted some 80 million unique TCR beta chains, roughly 11 million of which were shared by at least two donors. A nearest-neighbor algorithm error-corrected the raw reads and collapsed the reads into unique sequences, merging closely related sequences to remove PCR and sequencing errors. To assign V, D and J gene segments, CDR3 sequences were aligned to IMGT reference sequences. For a sequence to be retained, at least a six-nucleotide match to both a V gene segment and a J gene segment was required. Rearrangements were called productive when the CDR3 lacked stop codons and stayed in frame with V and J; all others were non-productive. Following IMGT convention, CDR3 was defined as the stretch from the second conserved V-encoded cysteine up to the conserved J-encoded phenylalanine. The earlier analysis of about 610 of the donors excluded sequences that lacked an unambiguous match to a single V gene segment. An earlier analysis of around 600 of the donors classified V segments as functional when productive rearrangements were above 56.7% and as segregating when the standard deviation between donors was above 5%. A statistical classification framework was built to diagnose cytomegalovirus status from the catalog of TCR beta chain sequences. V and J gene assignment, in a later analysis, came from comparing TCR nucleotide sequences with IMGT/GENE-DB human TR gene sequences. The TCRdist pipeline was used in a later analysis to assign CDR3 sequences and most-parsimonious VDJ recombination scenarios. In a later analysis, every TCR beta chain was defined by the combination of its CDR3 amino acid sequence and its V-gene family, and reads without a unique V-gene family were dropped. A later analysis removed 550 to 700 highly shared, low-generation-probability nucleotide sequences to deal with suspected cross-contamination and a sequencing artifact. In a later analysis, a clonal expansion index was calculated for each public chain from normalized within-repertoire ranks of inferred template counts. In a later analysis, generation probabilities were computed using a VDJ recombination model fitted to out-of-frame rearrangements, and the results were checked against IGoR. In a later analysis, TCR-TCR, TCR-HLA and TCR-CMV co-occurrence was scored with hypergeometric tests, and a repertoire-size bias correction was applied to TCR pairs. A later analysis estimated false discovery rates by permuting HLA or CMV assignments 20 times. A later analysis grouped co-occurring TCRs with DBSCAN, adding TCRdist sequence similarity when clustering within HLA-allele-positive subsets. Repertoires with fewer than 30,000 or more than 120,000 public chains were left out of co-occurrence clustering, as were four to six repertoires with anomalous nucleotide sharing. As stored in TCRdb, this immuneACCESS dataset retains in-frame rearrangements with V and J assigned. A fraction of the clones does not appear; measured against another copy, unresolved V genes explain less than half of the discrepancy, and the remainder lacks a known reason. The DNA gave D and trimming, while V, J and clone size come from that table. This sample has 150,000 to 200,000 clones in its table, and more than 75% of those were observed once. The biggest ten clones account for approximately 1.7% of the sample.

Per the germline V gene, LGHNA is the CDR1 and YNFKEQ is the CDR2. The CDR3 covers 21 residues, taking in both the cysteine and the phenylalanine. Only CDR3 DNA is held: 63 bases, read in frame from base 1. Trimming accounts for 1 base at V and 7 bases at J, while the number of junction bases matched to no gene is 22. The cohort consisted of some 670 healthy bone marrow donors. At the time of sampling, all cohort members were nominally healthy, though unrecorded immune exposures were likely present. The donor tested CMV seronegative and was one of the 352 seronegative cohort members. A peripheral blood sample was collected from each donor, and TCR beta sequencing was performed on peripheral blood mononuclear cells. The Qiagen DNeasy Blood Extraction Kit was used to extract genomic DNA from the blood cell samples. Results the study describes overall, beyond this receptor: Sequencing depth was assumed to be roughly uniform across donors in the presence/absence analyses, though that assumption may not hold. A cluster of highly shared sequence variants was judged likely to be a technical artifact of the sequencing pipeline. A later genetic analysis reported fewer N-insertions in productive TCRs among donors in an Asian-associated ancestry cluster than the 666-donor mean. Some IMGT-functional V segments, including TRBV6-2 and TRBV6-3, could not be told apart with the 87-base-pair reads, so those segments were excluded. The earlier analysis of approximately 540 of the donors excluded around 17 rarely observed V segments, including chromosome 9 orphons, because counts were too low. Only TCR beta chains were sequenced in this cohort, and the absence of alpha or paired-chain data limited detectable features. Assigning TCR associations to individual alleles was difficult when HLA alleles, especially DR and DQ, strongly co-occurred. In a later analysis, the rate of TCR association differed among HLA loci, with DRB1 alleles having the most associated TCRs and HLA-C alleles having the fewest. A later genetic analysis associated a missense DCLRE1C variant with V-gene and J-gene trimming of TCR beta chains, and an independent cohort replicated the association. In a later analysis, HLA-associated TCR beta chains were found to be more clonally expanded and to have lower generation probabilities than equally common non-associated chains. Three of the identified cytomegalovirus-associated TCR beta chains were confirmed in vitro to be specific for cytomegalovirus antigens. The classifier was reported to diagnose cytomegalovirus status with high specificity and sensitivity in both the original cohort and the validation cohort. A further reported finding was that TCR beta sequences accurately predicted the HLA-A and HLA-B alleles for most subjects in the first cohort. A later analysis associated about 17,000 TCR beta sequences with specific HLA alleles at a false discovery rate of 0.05. Several of the top co-occurrence clusters appeared to be linked to parvovirus B19, influenza, CMV and Epstein-Barr virus, according to a later analysis. Linkage disequilibrium might explain the correlated functional status among segregating V segments, but an unknown experimental factor could not be excluded. In a later analysis, most CMV-associated TCR beta chains were found to appear HLA-restricted, with HLA associations seemingly driven largely by CMV exposure. Immune exposure information for the cohort was limited to CMV serostatus. In the study, about 150 TCR beta chains were listed as associated with cytomegalovirus. It was suggested by the authors that the approach could potentially be generalized to other disease states and immunological phenotypes. Broadly in line with IMGT annotations, most TCR beta V segments showed up in productive rearrangements about 87% or about 30% of the time in an earlier analysis of 587 of the donors. While some public TCRs were present in many individuals, most TCR sequences turned up only very rarely across donors. Because HLA typing was unavailable for some donors at each locus, only the typed subset was used in association tests.

Material: PBMCs. This receptor chain uses TRBV4-2 and TRBJ2-1; the central 10 bases match TRBD2. The sequence was obtained from a woman aged 18 to 35 in good health and CMV-seronegative. Read as DNA, the sequence is TGTGCCAGCAGCCAAGTCCCAGGTCTAGGAGCGGGAGGGCCAACAGGGAATGAGCAGTTCTTC. Its translation reads: CASSQVPGLGAGGPTGNEQFF.